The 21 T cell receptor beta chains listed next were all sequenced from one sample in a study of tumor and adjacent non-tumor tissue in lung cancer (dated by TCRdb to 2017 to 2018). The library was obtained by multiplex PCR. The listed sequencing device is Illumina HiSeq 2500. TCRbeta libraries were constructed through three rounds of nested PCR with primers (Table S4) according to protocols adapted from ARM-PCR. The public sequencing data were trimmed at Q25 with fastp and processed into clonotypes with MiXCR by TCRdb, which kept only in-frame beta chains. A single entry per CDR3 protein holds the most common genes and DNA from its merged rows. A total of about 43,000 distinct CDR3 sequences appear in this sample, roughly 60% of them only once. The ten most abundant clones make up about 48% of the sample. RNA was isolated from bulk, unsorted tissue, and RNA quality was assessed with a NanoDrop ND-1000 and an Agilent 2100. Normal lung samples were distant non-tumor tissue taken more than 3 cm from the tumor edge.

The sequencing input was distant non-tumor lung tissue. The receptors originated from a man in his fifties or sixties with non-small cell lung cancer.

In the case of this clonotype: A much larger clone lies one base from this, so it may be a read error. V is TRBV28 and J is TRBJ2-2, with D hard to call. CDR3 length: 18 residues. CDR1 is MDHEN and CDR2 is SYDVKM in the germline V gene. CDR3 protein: CTSSLPSSPNPNTGELFF. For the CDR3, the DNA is TGTACCAGCAGTTTGCCCTCGTCTCCTAACCCGAACACCGGGGAGCTGTTTTTT.

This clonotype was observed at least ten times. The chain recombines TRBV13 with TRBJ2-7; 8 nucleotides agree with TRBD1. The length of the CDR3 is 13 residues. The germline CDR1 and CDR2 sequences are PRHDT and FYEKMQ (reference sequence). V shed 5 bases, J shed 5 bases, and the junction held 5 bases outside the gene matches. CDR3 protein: CASSLRGRDEQYF. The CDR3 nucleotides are TGTGCCAGCAGCCTCAGGGGGCGCGACGAGCAGTACTTC.

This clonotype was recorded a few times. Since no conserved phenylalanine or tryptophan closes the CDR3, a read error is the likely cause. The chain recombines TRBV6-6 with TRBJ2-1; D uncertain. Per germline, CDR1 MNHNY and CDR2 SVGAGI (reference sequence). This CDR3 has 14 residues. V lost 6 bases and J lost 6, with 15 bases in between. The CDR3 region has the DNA TGTGCCAGCAGAAACAGCTGGCGAGGCAATGAGCAGTTCTCC. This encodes CASRNSWRGNEQFS.

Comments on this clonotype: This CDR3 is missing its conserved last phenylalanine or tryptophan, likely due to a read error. CDR3: CTSSHQDGETQYL. As DNA, the CDR3 is TGTACCAGCAGCCATCAGGACGGAGAGACCCAGTACCTC. This chain joins TRBV4-2 and TRBJ2-5; no firm D call. Per germline, CDR1 LGHNA and CDR2 YNFKEQ. The CDR3 extends over 13 amino acids.

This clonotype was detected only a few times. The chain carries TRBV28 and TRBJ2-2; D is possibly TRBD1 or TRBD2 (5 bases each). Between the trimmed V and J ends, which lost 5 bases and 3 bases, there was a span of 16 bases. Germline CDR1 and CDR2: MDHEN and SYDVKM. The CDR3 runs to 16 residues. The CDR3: CASSVRDAGYTGELFF. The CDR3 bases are TGTGCCAGCAGTGTCCGGGACGCAGGATACACCGGGGAGCTGTTTTTT.

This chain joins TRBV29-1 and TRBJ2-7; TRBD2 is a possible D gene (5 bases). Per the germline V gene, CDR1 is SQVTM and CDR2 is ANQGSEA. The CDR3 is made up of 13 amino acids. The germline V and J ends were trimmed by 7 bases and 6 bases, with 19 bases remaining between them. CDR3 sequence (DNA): TGCAGCGCGTTAAATAGCGCGAAGAGCGAGCAGTACTTC. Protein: CSALNSAKSEQYF.

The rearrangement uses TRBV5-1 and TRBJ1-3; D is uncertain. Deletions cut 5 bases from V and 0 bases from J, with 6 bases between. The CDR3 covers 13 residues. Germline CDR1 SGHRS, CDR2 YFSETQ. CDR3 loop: CASSESSGNTIYF. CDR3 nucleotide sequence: TGCGCCAGCAGTGAGAGCTCTGGAAACACCATATATTTT.

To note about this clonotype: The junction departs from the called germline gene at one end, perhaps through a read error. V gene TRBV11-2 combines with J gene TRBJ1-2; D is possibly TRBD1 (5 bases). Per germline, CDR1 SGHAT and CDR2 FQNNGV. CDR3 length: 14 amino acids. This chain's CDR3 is CASSLIARGDGYIF. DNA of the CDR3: TGTGCCAGCAGCTTAATCGCGCGAGGGGATGGCTATATCTTC.

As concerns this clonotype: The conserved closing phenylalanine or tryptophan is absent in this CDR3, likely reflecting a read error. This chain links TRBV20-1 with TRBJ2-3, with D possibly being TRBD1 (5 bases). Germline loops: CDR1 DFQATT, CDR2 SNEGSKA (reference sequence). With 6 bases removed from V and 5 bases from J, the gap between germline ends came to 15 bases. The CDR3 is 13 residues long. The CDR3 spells CSAELGVEDTQYV. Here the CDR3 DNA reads TGCAGTGCCGAGTTAGGGGTGGAAGATACGCAGTATGTT.

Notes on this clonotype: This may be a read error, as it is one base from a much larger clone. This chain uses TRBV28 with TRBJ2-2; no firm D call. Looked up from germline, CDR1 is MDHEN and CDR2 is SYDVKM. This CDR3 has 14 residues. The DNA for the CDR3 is TGTGCCAGCAGTTTATTAGGGCTCACCTGGGAGCTGTTTTTT. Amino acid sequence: CASSLLGLTWELFF.

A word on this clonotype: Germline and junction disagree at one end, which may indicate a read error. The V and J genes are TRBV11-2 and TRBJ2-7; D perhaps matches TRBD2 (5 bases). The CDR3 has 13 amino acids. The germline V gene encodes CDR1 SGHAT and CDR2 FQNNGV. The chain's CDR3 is CSSSLMSSSTDYF. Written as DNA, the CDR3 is TGTTCCAGCAGCTTAATGAGCTCTAGCACAGATTACTTC.

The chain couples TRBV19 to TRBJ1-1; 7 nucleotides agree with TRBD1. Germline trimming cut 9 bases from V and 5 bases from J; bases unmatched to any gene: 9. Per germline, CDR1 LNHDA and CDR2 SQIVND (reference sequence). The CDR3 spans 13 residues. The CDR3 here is CASNLRGKTEAFF. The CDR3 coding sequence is TGTGCCAGCAACCTCAGGGGGAAAACTGAAGCTTTCTTT.

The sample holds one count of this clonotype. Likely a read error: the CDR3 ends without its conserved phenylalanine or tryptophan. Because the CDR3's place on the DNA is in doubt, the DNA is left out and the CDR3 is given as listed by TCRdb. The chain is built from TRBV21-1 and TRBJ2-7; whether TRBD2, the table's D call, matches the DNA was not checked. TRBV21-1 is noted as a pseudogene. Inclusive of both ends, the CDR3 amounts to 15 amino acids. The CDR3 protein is CASSPGLAAATEQYL.

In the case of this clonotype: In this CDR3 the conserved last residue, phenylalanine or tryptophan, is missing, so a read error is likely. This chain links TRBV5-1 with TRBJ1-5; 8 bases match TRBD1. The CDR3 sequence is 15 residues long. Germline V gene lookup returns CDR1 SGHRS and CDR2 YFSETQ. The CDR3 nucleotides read TGCGCCAGCAGCCTGACAGGGGATAGCGATCAGCCCCAGCATTCT. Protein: CASSLTGDSDQPQHS.

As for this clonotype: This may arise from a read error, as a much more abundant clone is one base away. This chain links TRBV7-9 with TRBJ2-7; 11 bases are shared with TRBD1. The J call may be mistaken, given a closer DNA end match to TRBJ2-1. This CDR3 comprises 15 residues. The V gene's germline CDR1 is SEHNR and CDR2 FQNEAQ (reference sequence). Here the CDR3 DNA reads TGTGCCAGCAGCTTATTCGGACAGGGGGCCAACGAGCAGTTCTTC. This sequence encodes CASSLFGQGANEQFF.

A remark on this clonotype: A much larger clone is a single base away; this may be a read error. Here the CDR3 DNA reads TGTGCCAGCAGCTCGGCCAGGGGCACAGATACGCAGTATTTT. Translation gives CASSSARGTDTQYF. The gene calls are TRBV28 and TRBJ2-3; maybe TRBD1 (5 bases). The CDR3 totals 14 residues. Trimming pared 6 bases from V and 1 base from J, leaving 11 bases between. The germline V gene encodes CDR1 MDHEN and CDR2 SYDVKM.

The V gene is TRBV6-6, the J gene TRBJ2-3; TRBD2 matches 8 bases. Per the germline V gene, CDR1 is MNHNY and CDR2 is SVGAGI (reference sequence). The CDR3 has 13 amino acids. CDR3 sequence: CVTRGQGGGTQYF. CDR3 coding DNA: TGTGTCACCCGGGGCCAGGGCGGGGGGACGCAGTATTTT.

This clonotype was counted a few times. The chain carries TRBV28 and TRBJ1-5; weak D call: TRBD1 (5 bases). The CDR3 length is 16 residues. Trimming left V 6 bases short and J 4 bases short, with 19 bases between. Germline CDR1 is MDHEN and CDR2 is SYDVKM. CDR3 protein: CASSPQGRGVNQPQHF. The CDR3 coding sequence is TGTGCCAGCAGCCCTCAGGGTCGCGGGGTAAATCAGCCCCAGCATTTT.

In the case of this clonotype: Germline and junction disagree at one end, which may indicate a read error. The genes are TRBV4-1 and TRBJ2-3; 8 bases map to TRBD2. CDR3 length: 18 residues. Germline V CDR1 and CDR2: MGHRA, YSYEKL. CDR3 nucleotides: TGCGCCAGCAGCCAACCTGCGGGACCAGCGGGAGTTTCAGATACGCGGTATTTT. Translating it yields CASSQPAGPAGVSDTRYF.

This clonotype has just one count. Here the CDR3 DNA reads TGTGCCAGCAGCTCAACTAGCGGGTCCTGCGATGAGCAGTTCTTC. Translated: CASSSTSGSCDEQFF. V and J are TRBV11-1 and TRBJ2-1, with TRBD2 matching over 9 bases. Germline-derived CDR1 and CDR2 are SGHAT and FQDESV (reference sequence). The trim removed 4 bases at V and 8 bases at J, leaving 9 bases unmatched. The CDR3 is 15 amino acids.

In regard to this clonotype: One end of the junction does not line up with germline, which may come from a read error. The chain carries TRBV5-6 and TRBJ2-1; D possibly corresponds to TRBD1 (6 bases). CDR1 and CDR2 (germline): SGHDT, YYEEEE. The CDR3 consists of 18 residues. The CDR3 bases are TGTGACAGCAGCTGGGCCAGGGGCAGTACCACCTCCTACAATGAGCAGTTCTTC. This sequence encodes CDSSWARGSTTSYNEQFF.